Following are 13 T cell receptor beta chains from one sample sequenced in a study of cytomegalovirus exposure and HLA in healthy donors. PCR primers comprised 60 Vbeta and 13 Jbeta primers. Some clones are missing from TCRdb's copy, which holds only in-frame ones; the method was immunoSEQ multiplex PCR. The sample records about 170,000 clones, roughly 84% being singletons. The sample taken for sequencing was PBMCs. The receptor source for this set is a boy aged 2 to 9 in good health and CMV-seronegative.

The gene calls are TRBV11-2 and TRBJ2-5; TRBD2 aligns across 7 bases. Unmatched junction bases numbered 6, after V lost 0 bases and J lost 5 bases. The CDR3 is 15 amino acids. Germline V gives CDR1 SGHAT, CDR2 FQNNGV. The DNA of the CDR3 is TGTGCCAGCAGCTTAGAATGGACTAGTTGGGAGACCCAGTACTTC. It translates to CASSLEWTSWETQYF.

This rearrangement joins TRBV6-1 to TRBJ1-6, with TRBD1 as a possible D gene (5 bases). Trimming took 0 bases from V and 9 from J, leaving 12 bases between them. The CDR3 totals 15 residues. Germline CDR1 reads MNHNS; CDR2 reads SASEGT. The DNA of the CDR3 is TGTGCCAGCAGTGAAGCTCGACAGTCGGGTTCACCCCTCCACTTT. As protein: CASSEARQSGSPLHF.

The chain is built from TRBV27 and TRBJ2-1, with D possibly TRBD2 on 5 matching bases. The germline CDR1 and CDR2 sequences are MNHEY and SMNVEV (reference sequence). The V end lost 2 bases, the J end lost 6 bases, and 8 bases lay between the germline ends. The CDR3 spans 13 residues. In DNA, the CDR3 is TGTGCCAGCAGTTTACGAGGGATCAATGAGCAGTTCTTC. Residues: CASSLRGINEQFF.

The rearrangement joins TRBV7-6 to TRBJ2-3; 12 nucleotides agree with TRBD2. The CDR3 runs 18 residues. V was clipped by 6 bases and J by 0 bases; unmatched bases: 10. Per the germline V gene, CDR1 is SGHVS and CDR2 is FNYEAQ. The chain's CDR3 is CASSPRLAGGASTDTQYF. CDR3 bases: TGTGCCAGCAGTCCCCGGCTAGCGGGGGGGGCGAGCACAGATACGCAGTATTTT.

This clone has just a few counts. The rearrangement uses TRBV2 and TRBJ1-1; 10 nucleotides align to TRBD1. CDR1 is SNHLY, CDR2 FYNNEI, per germline. The junction had 3 bases not matched to a gene; V was cut back by 9 bases and J by 5 bases. The CDR3 has 12 residues. The CDR3 DNA is TGTGCCAGACGGACAGGGGGTACTGAAGCTTTCTTT. Translating gives CARRTGGTEAFF.

This sequence joins TRBV18 and TRBJ2-2; possibly TRBD2 for D (5 bases). The CDR3 length is 15 residues. From germline, CDR1 is KGHSH and CDR2 LQKENI. The V end lost 6 bases, the J end lost 2 bases, and 13 bases lay between the germline ends. CDR3 in amino acids: CASSPTPGNTGELFF. The DNA for the CDR3 is TGTGCCAGCTCTCCCACCCCGGGAAACACCGGGGAGCTGTTTTTT.

This chain links TRBV5-1 with TRBJ1-1, with unresolved D. CDR1 and CDR2 (germline): SGHRS, YFSETQ. The CDR3 covers 14 residues. V lost 5 bases and J 0 bases, leaving 11 bases between the germline ends. This chain's CDR3 is CASSSQVLNTEAFF. In DNA, the CDR3 is TGCGCCAGCAGTTCTCAGGTCCTGAACACTGAAGCTTTCTTT.

This chain uses TRBV4-3 with TRBJ2-3; TRBD2 is a possible D gene (6 bases). This CDR3 has 18 amino acids. The V end lost 0 bases, the J end lost 5 bases, and 21 bases lay between the germline ends. Per the germline V gene, CDR1 is LGHNA and CDR2 is YSLEER. This chain's CDR3 is CASSQDRGGVLDEDTQYF. The CDR3 DNA is TGCGCCAGCAGCCAAGATAGGGGCGGGGTCCTAGATGAAGATACGCAGTATTTT.

V usage is TRBV4-3 and J usage is TRBJ1-1; TRBD1 agrees at 7 bases. The CDR3 is 14 amino acids. Looked up from germline, CDR1 is LGHNA and CDR2 is YSLEER. Trimming removed 2 bases from V and 5 bases from J; junction bases left unmatched: 5. The CDR3 region is CASSQIQGRTEAFF. The CDR3 bases are TGCGCCAGCAGCCAAATACAGGGGCGGACTGAAGCTTTCTTT.

The rearrangement links TRBV19 to TRBJ1-1, with a weak D call TRBD1 (5 bases). V dropped 3 bases and J dropped 5 bases, with 13 bases sitting between them. The CDR3 extends over 14 amino acids. Looked up from germline, CDR1 is LNHDA and CDR2 is SQIVND (reference sequence). CDR3 sequence: CASSMRGGGTEAFF. CDR3 DNA sequence: TGTGCCAGTAGTATGAGGGGAGGTGGAACTGAAGCTTTCTTT. The whole variable domain, filled in from reference TRBV19 and TRBJ1-1, reads DGGITQSPKYLFRKEGQNVTLSCEQNLNHDAMYWYRQDPGQGLRLIYYSQIVNDFQKGDIAEGYSVSREKKESFPLTVTSAQKNPTAFYLCASSMRGGGTEAFFGQGTRLTVV.

This chain uses TRBV11-2 with TRBJ2-7; TRBD1 agrees at 7 bases. This CDR3 has 15 amino acids. The germline CDR1 and CDR2 sequences are SGHAT and FQNNGV. V was pared by 5 bases and J by 3 bases, with 10 bases of the junction left unmatched. The CDR3 loop is CASSLSKGAGYEQYF. CDR3 bases: TGTGCCAGCAGCCTAAGCAAGGGGGCCGGCTACGAGCAGTACTTC.

The chain combines TRBV4-1 with TRBJ1-2; D uncertain. The CDR3 has 15 residues. V dropped 6 bases and J dropped 0 bases, with 14 bases sitting between them. Looked up from germline, CDR1 is MGHRA and CDR2 is YSYEKL. Here the CDR3 reads CASRRSGSTNYGYTF. The DNA of the CDR3 is TGCGCCAGCAGGCGCTCAGGTTCGACTAACTATGGCTACACCTTC.

The genes are TRBV11-2 and TRBJ2-1; 9 positions agree with TRBD2. V shed 3 bases and J 10 bases; nucleotides not matched to a gene: 10. The CDR3 covers 15 residues. Per the germline V gene, CDR1 is SGHAT and CDR2 is FQNNGV. CDR3 in amino acids: CASSFEASGIREQFF. The DNA for the CDR3 is TGTGCCAGCAGCTTTGAGGCTAGCGGGATTCGCGAGCAGTTCTTC.